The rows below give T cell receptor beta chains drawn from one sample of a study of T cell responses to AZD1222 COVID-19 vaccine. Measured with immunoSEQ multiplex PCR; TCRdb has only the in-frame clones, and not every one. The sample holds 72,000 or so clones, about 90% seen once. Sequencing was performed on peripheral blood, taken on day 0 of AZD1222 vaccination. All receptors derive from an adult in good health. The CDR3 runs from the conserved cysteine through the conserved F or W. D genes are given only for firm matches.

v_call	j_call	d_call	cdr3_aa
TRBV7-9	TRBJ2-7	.	CASSLAQGTYEQYF
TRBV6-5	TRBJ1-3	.	CASSYRPLSFGNTIYF
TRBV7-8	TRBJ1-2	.	CASSPRVPRKDTGYTF
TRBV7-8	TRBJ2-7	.	CASSLISYEQYF
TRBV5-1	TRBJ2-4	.	CASSLARGAGNIQYF
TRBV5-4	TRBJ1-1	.	CASSVTGFMNTEAFF
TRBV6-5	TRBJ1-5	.	CASSPGGGQPQHF
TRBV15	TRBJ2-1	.	CATSSDSGSYNEQFF
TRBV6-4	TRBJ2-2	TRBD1	CASSATGVLNTGELFF
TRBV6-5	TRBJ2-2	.	CASSYSTPRSGELFF
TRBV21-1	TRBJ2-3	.	CASSKKGTDTQYF
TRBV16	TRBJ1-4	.	CASSTRATNEKLFF
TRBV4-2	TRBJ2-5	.	CASSQDRETQYF
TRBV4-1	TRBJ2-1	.	CASSLAASYNEQFF
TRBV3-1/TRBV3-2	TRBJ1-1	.	CASREGATEAFF
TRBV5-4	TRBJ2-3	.	CASSLGRTSTDTQYF
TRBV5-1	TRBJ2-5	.	CASSFGLNEETQYF
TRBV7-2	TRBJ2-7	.	CASCDGVYEQYF
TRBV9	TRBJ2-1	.	CASSVGDYNEQFF
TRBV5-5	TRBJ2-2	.	CASSLRLAPGELFF
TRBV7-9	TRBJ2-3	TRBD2	CASSLGLAGADTQYF
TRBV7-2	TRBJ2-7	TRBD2	CASSLASGRGDYEQYF
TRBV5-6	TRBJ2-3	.	CARGQSTDTQYF
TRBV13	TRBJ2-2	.	CASSPGGGELFF
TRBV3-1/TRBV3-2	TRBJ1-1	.	CASSQAEGTEAFF
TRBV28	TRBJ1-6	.	CASSFLNSPLHF
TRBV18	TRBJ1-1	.	CASSPQIGGQSTEAFF
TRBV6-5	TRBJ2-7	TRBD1	CASREDRGSSYEQYF
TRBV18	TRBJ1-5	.	CASSPRGGGDGQPQHF
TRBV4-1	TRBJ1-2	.	CASSQDPEGGYTF
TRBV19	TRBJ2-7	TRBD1	CASNSPGQGSYEQYF
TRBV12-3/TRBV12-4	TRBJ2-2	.	CASSLNTGELFF
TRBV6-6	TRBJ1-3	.	CASSYSIRASGNTIYF
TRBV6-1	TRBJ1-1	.	CASSERGNTEAFF
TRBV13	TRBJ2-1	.	CASSNLRGNEQFF
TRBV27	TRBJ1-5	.	CASRGGFSNQPQHF
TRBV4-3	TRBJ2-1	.	CASSQGVGEQFF
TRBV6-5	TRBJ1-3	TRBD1	CASSRGGSGNTIYF
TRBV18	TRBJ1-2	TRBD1	CASSPDRDYGYTF
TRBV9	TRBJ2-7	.	CASSVGGSRSLEQYF
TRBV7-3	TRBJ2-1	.	CASSSSSESYNEQFF
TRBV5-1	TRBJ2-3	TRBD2	CASSLESSGSTDTQYF
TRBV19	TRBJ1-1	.	CASRAGRATEAFF
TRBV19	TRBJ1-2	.	CASSIGQFYGYTF
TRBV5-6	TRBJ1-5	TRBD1	CASSLYTGAPNQPQHF
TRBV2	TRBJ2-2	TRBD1	CASRQGRTGELFF
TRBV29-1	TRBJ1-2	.	CSARGANYGYTF